This record looks at one T cell receptor (beta chain) sequence and its context. The antigen is not known. The PCR ran on 60 Vbeta and 13 Jbeta primers. Sequencing used immunoSEQ multiplex PCR; TCRdb keeps in-frame clones, though not all of them. The data show fewer than 200,000 clones, about 75% seen once. This entry belongs to a study of cytomegalovirus exposure and HLA in healthy donors. Study-wide results and limits: Earlier analysis looked at TCR beta V segments, and most were productive about 87% or about 30% of the time. Likely technical artifact: a cluster of highly shared sequence variants. Evidence from a later analysis indicated that most CMV-associated TCR beta chains looked HLA-restricted.

This CDR3 region has 13 residues. Germline CDR1 is MNHEY and CDR2 is SMNVEV (reference sequence). V shed 6 bases and J shed 3 bases, with 11 bases lying between them. This receptor was taken from a female donor in good health and CMV-seronegative. This chain links TRBV27 with TRBJ2-5, with D perhaps matching TRBD2 (5 bases). Material: PBMCs. In nucleotides, the CDR3 is TGTGCCAGCAGCCCCCTCGGGGAAGAGACCCAGTACTTC. Residues: CASSPLGEETQYF.